Presented here are 8 T cell receptor beta chains from one specimen sequenced in a study of OX40 agonist ivuxolimab in advanced cancers. Libraries were prepared by immunoSEQ multiplex PCR; TCRdb keeps only in-frame clonotypes and omits some of them. Of over 95,000 clones detected, around 83% appear once; the ten largest clones hold over 1.1%. The sample consisted of CD4+ or CD8+ T cells sorted from blood, taken in a trial of the OX40 agonist ivuxolimab. These receptors were collected from an adult with an advanced solid tumor such as melanoma, head and neck, liver or kidney cancer.

The V call is TRBV28, the J call TRBJ2-7, with TRBD1 matching over 9 bases. V shed 6 bases and J 1 base; nucleotides not matched to a gene: 10. Germline V gene lookup returns CDR1 MDHEN and CDR2 SYDVKM. This CDR3 is 16 amino acids long. CDR3 DNA sequence: TGTGCCAGCAGCCCCTTGGGGACAGGGCTATCCTACGAGCAGTACTTC. Translation: CASSPLGTGLSYEQYF.

The chain has TRBV28 and TRBJ2-7; D assignment may be TRBD1 or TRBD2 (5 bases each). The CDR3 extends over 14 amino acids. The germline gives CDR1 MDHEN, CDR2 SYDVKM. V shed 7 bases and J shed 1 base, with 14 bases lying between them. CDR3 in amino acids: CASNSGTASYEQYF. For the CDR3, the DNA is TGTGCCAGCAATTCCGGGACGGCGTCCTACGAGCAGTACTTC.

This clone was detected only a few times. The gene calls are TRBV9 and TRBJ1-1, with D uncertain. CDR1 is SGDLS and CDR2 is YYNGEE in the germline V gene. The V and J ends lost 0 bases and 3 bases respectively, with 15 bases between them. The CDR3 consists of 16 residues. CDR3 in amino acids: CASSVGPFGMDTEAFF. CDR3 nucleotides: TGTGCCAGCAGCGTAGGGCCATTTGGTATGGACACTGAAGCTTTCTTT.

This clone was seen just once. In nucleotides, the CDR3 is TGTGCCAGCAGTTACCCGGGTTTCAATGAGCAGTTCTTC. This gives the protein CASSYPGFNEQFF. The chain carries TRBV6-5 and TRBJ2-1; D is uncertain. This CDR3 has 13 residues. Germline CDR1 and CDR2: MNHEY and SVGAGI. V shed 2 bases and J shed 6 bases, with 8 bases lying between them.

The chain recombines TRBV5-5 with TRBJ1-2; no definite D call. Per germline, CDR1 SGHKS and CDR2 YYEKEE (reference sequence). Trimming stripped 1 base from V and 4 bases from J, with 8 bases between. The length of the CDR3 is 13 residues. The chain's CDR3 is CASSLYTAYGYTF. The CDR3 bases are TGTGCCAGCAGCTTGTACACAGCCTATGGCTACACCTTC.

This clone was seen more than once but under ten times. The V and J genes are TRBV4-2 and TRBJ1-1; 7 nucleotides match TRBD1. Germline CDR1 LGHNA, CDR2 YNFKEQ. There are 12 residues in the CDR3. V shed 7 bases and J 5 bases; nucleotides not matched to a gene: 4. CDR3 protein: CASTATGTEAFF. CDR3 in DNA: TGTGCCAGCACCGCGACAGGGACTGAAGCTTTCTTT.

The chain is built from TRBV28 and TRBJ2-7; 7 bases match TRBD1. The germline CDR1 and CDR2 sequences are MDHEN and SYDVKM. There are 14 residues in the CDR3. Trimming removed 5 bases from V and 7 bases from J; junction bases left unmatched: 11. CDR3 coding DNA: TGTGCCAGCAGTGTCACCGGGACAGTCAGGGAGCAGTACTTC. Residues: CASSVTGTVREQYF.

The chain couples TRBV5-1 to TRBJ1-4; D unresolved. The CDR3 spans 15 residues. The V gene's germline CDR1 is SGHRS and CDR2 YFSETQ. V was trimmed by 1 base and J by 0 bases, leaving 7 bases between them. The chain's CDR3 is CASSLKAATNEKLFF. The CDR3 DNA is TGCGCCAGCAGCTTGAAGGCTGCAACTAATGAAAAACTGTTTTTT.